This T cell receptor beta chain was obtained from a study of blood T cell repertoires in COVID-19. Study background: Samples taken during acute and convalescent COVID-19 were collected in the United States, Italy and Spain.

This table comes from immunoSEQ multiplex PCR, and its TCRdb copy is limited to in-frame clones, with some not included. The profile shows approximately 380,000 clones, approximately 93% of them singletons. The CDR3 length is 15 residues. Germline lookup yields CDR1 SEHNR and CDR2 FQNEAQ (reference sequence). Trimming took off 8 bases at V and 0 bases at J, with 15 bases between the two ends. Participant ages covered roughly 18 to 89 years across 25 or so US areas. Cohorts were based on clinical histories the participants reported. This TCR came from a middle-aged woman who had been exposed to COVID-19. This rearrangement joins TRBV7-9 to TRBJ2-3; D is unresolved. Sequencing was performed on PBMCs or T cells enriched from blood (not recorded which). The CDR3, as DNA: TGTGCCAGCGTACCGGCAGGTCCTAGCACAGATACGCAGTATTTT. This gives the protein CASVPAGPSTDTQYF. Combining the CDR3 with reference TRBV7-9 and TRBJ2-3 gives the whole variable domain DTGVSQNPRHKITKRGQNVTFRCDPISEHNRLYWYRQTLGQGPEFLTYFQNEAQLEKSRLLSDRFSAERPKGSFSTLEIQRTEQGDSAMYLCASVPAGPSTDTQYFGPGTRLTVL.